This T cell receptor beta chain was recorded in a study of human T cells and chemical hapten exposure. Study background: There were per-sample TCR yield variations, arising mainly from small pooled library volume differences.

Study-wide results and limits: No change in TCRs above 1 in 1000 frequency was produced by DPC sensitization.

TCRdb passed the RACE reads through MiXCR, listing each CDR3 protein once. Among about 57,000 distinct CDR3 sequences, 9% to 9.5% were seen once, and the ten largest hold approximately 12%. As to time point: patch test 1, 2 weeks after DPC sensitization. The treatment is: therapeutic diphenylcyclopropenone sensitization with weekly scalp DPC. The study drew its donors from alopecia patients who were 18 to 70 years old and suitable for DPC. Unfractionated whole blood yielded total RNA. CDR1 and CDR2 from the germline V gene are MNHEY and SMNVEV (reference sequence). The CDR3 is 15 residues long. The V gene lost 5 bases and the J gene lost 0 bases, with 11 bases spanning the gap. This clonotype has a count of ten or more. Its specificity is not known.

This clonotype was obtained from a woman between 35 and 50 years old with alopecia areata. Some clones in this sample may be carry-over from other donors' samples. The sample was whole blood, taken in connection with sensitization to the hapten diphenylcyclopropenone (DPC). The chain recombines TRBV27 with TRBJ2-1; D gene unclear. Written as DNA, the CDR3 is TGTGCCAGCAGTCGAGACGGAAGCTCCTACAATGAGCAGTTCTTC. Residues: CASSRDGSSYNEQFF.